The rows below give T cell receptor beta chains drawn from one sample of a study of blood T cell repertoires in COVID-19. Clones were sequenced by immunoSEQ multiplex PCR, and TCRdb holds only the in-frame ones, with some missing. The table lists 300,000 or so clones, around 84% of them singletons. Sequenced material: peripheral blood. Receptors were obtained from a man between 70 and 80 years old with acute or convalescent COVID-19. Each CDR3 is given with its conserved first and last residue. The order of the fields is V gene, D gene, J gene, clone size, CDR3 DNA, CDR3 protein. D genes are given only for firm matches. A row's size may be missing; if present it is once, few, many or a size class.

>TRBV14|.|TRBJ2-2|few
TGTGCCAGCCGCCCTGGGGGTAGCGGAACCGGGGAGCTGTTTTTT
CASRPGGSGTGELFF
>TRBV6-5|TRBD1|TRBJ1-1|.
TGTGCCAGCAGTTATTCAGGGGGCTGGAACACTGAAGCTTTCTTT
CASSYSGGWNTEAFF
>TRBV7-9|TRBD1|TRBJ1-1|.
TGTGCCAGCAGCCAACGACAGGGTTCTGAAGCTTTCTTT
CASSQRQGSEAFF
>TRBV3-1/TRBV3-2|.|TRBJ1-2|few
TGTGCCAGCAGCCAGAACGGGGTAAATGGTGGGGGCTACACCTTC
CASSQNGVNGGGYTF
>TRBV5-6|TRBD2|TRBJ2-1|.
TGTGCCAGCAGCCCCGGGACTAGCGGGAGTGGTCGGTTCTTC
CASSPGTSGSGRFF
>TRBV4-2|TRBD2|TRBJ2-7|.
TGTGCCAGCAGCCAAGCGGGAGGGCCCGAGTACGAGCAGTACTTC
CASSQAGGPEYEQYF
>TRBV28|.|TRBJ1-2|once
TGTGCCAGCAGTCAGGGGAACGGCGGTGGCTACACCTTC
CASSQGNGGGYTF
>TRBV7-2|TRBD2|TRBJ2-1|.
TGTGCCAGCAGCTTATGGGCTAGCGGCTCCTACAATGAGCAGTTCTTC
CASSLWASGSYNEQFF
>TRBV4-3|.|TRBJ1-5|.
TGCGCCAGCAGCCAAGCGTTAGCGGGGGTTCAGCCCCAGCATTTT
CASSQALAGVQPQHF
>TRBV28|.|TRBJ2-3|.
TGTGCCAGCAGCCTAGCCCAAACCCACACAGATACGCAGTATTTT
CASSLAQTHTDTQYF
>TRBV4-2|.|TRBJ1-5|.
TGTGCCAGCAGCCAAGTAGCCCAGCAGCGGAGAGTTAATCAGCCCCAGCATTTT
CASSQVAQQRRVNQPQHF
>TRBV2|.|TRBJ1-1|.
TGTGCCAGCAAGTATCAGGCGAACACTGAAGCTTTCTTT
CASKYQANTEAFF
>TRBV10-1|TRBD1|TRBJ1-1|.
TGCGCCAGCAGGGACCGGGACAGGGGGCGCGGAAACACTGAAGCTTTCTTT
CASRDRDRGRGNTEAFF
>TRBV9|.|TRBJ2-5|.
TGTGCCAGCAGCAGGACTAACCAAGAGACCCAGTACTTC
CASSRTNQETQYF
>TRBV28|TRBD1|TRBJ1-5|.
TGTGCCAGCAGCCTCCCGACAGGGGGCGCCGGTCAGCCCCAGCATTTT
CASSLPTGGAGQPQHF
>TRBV9|.|TRBJ2-7|.
TGTGCCAGCAGCGTACGCGAGAGCTCCTACGAGCAGTACTTC
CASSVRESSYEQYF
>TRBV27|.|TRBJ2-7|.
TGTGCCAGCAGTTCCCCTACGCGCTCCTACGAGCAGTACTTC
CASSSPTRSYEQYF
>TRBV7-2|.|TRBJ2-7|.
TGTGCCAGCAGCGCGTCCTACGAGCAGTACTTC
CASSASYEQYF
>TRBV4-2|TRBD2|TRBJ2-3|.
TGTGCCAGCAGCCATTTGCCGACTAGCGGGCAGACAGATACGCAGTATTTT
CASSHLPTSGQTDTQYF
>TRBV7-2|.|TRBJ1-6|.
TGTGCGATAAGGGCAGGGTATAATTCACCCCTCCACTTT
CAIRAGYNSPLHF
>TRBV29-1|.|TRBJ2-1|.
TGCAGCGAGAAACAGAGCTCCTACAATGAGCAGTTCTTC
CSEKQSSYNEQFF
>TRBV5-1|TRBD2|TRBJ2-3|.
TGCGCCAGCAGCTTTCAGCGGGAGAGGGATACGCAGTATTTT
CASSFQRERDTQYF
>TRBV3-1/TRBV3-2|.|TRBJ2-7|.
TGTGCCAGCAGCCAAGATTGGTCTAGCGTGTCCTACGAGCAGTACTTC
CASSQDWSSVSYEQYF
>TRBV9|.|TRBJ2-3|.
TGTGCCAGCGGCACCACAGATACGCAGTATTTT
CASGTTDTQYF
>TRBV28|.|TRBJ1-4|.
TGTGCCAGCAGTTTTAGACAGGTCCTGAATGAAAAACTGTTTTTT
CASSFRQVLNEKLFF
>TRBV30|TRBD2|TRBJ2-3|.
TGTGCCTGGAGTGTAGCGGGGTCAGATACGCAGTATTTT
CAWSVAGSDTQYF
>TRBV25-1|TRBD2|TRBJ2-1|.
TGTGCCAGCAGTGCACCCCGGGGGGGGTACAATGAGCAGTTCTTC
CASSAPRGGYNEQFF
>TRBV18|.|TRBJ2-7|few
TGTGCCAGCTCACCAAGTGGCCACGAGCAGTACTTC
CASSPSGHEQYF
>TRBV5-1|TRBD1|TRBJ2-7|.
TGCGCCAGCAGCTTGCAACCGGGACAGGGGGCATCCGAGCAGTACTTC
CASSLQPGQGASEQYF
>TRBV5-1|TRBD1|TRBJ2-1|few
TGCGCCAGCAGTTTAAGACAGGGGGGGAACAATGAGCAGTTCTTC
CASSLRQGGNNEQFF
>TRBV29-1|TRBD2|TRBJ2-3|.
TGCAGCGTTTTTCCGGGACTAGCGACAGATACGCAGTATTTT
CSVFPGLATDTQYF
>TRBV30|.|TRBJ1-4|.
TGTGCCTGGAACCCGGGGAATGAAAAACTGTTTTTT
CAWNPGNEKLFF
>TRBV7-9|TRBD1|TRBJ1-5|.
TGTGCCAGCAGCTTTAGGACAGGAAGCAATCAGCCCCAGCATTTT
CASSFRTGSNQPQHF
>TRBV29-1|.|TRBJ1-1|.
TGCAGCGTTGCCAGGGGATTGCACACTGAAGCTTTCTTT
CSVARGLHTEAFF
>TRBV10-3|.|TRBJ1-6|.
TGTGCCATCAGTGAGTCGGGTTCCGGAGCCCTCCACTTT
CAISESGSGALHF
>TRBV18|TRBD2|TRBJ2-1|few
TGTGCCAGCTCACCGCGGGGGACTAGCGGGAGGTCTAATGAGCAGTTCTTC
CASSPRGTSGRSNEQFF
>TRBV7-2|TRBD1|TRBJ1-1|.
TGTGCCAGCAGCTTAGCACAGGGGGCGGTTGAAGCTTTCTTT
CASSLAQGAVEAFF
>TRBV7-2|.|TRBJ1-3|.
TGTGCCAGCAGCGCCTTACAGGGCTCTGTCACCATATATTTT
CASSALQGSVTIYF
>TRBV4-1|.|TRBJ2-7|.
TGCGCCAGCAGCCAAGGCGCCCTCTACGAGCAGTACTTC
CASSQGALYEQYF
>TRBV5-1|TRBD1|TRBJ2-3|once
TGCGCCAGCAGCTTGGGACAGGGGATAGCAGATACGCAGTATTTT
CASSLGQGIADTQYF
>TRBV28|.|TRBJ1-2|once
TGTGCCAGCACCCCCGCGCAGGGAAGGGAGGGGGGCTATGGCTACACCTTC
CASTPAQGREGGYGYTF
>TRBV7-2|TRBD2|TRBJ2-2|.
TGTGCCAGCCGAATAGCGGGGACCGGGGAGCTGTTTTTT
CASRIAGTGELFF
>TRBV28|.|TRBJ2-7|.
TGTGCCAGCATTCCACTGGGACTCCAACGGACTCAGTACTTC
CASIPLGLQRTQYF
>TRBV27|TRBD2|TRBJ2-7|.
TGTGCCAGCAGTTTATCTGCGGGAGGGATTGAGCAGTACTTC
CASSLSAGGIEQYF
>TRBV21-1|.|TRBJ1-4|.
TGTGCCAGCAAGACTAACAGGGAAGGAACTAATGAAAAACTGTTTTTT
CASKTNREGTNEKLFF
>TRBV7-2|TRBD2|TRBJ2-2|.
TGTGCCAGCAGCTTTGCGCGGGAGTCCGGGGAGCTGTTTTTT
CASSFARESGELFF
>TRBV7-2|TRBD2|TRBJ2-3|.
TGTGCCAGCAGCCAGCTAGCGGGGGCCAACACAGATACGCAGTATTTT
CASSQLAGANTDTQYF
>TRBV9|.|TRBJ1-2|.
TGTGCCAGCAGCGCGGGGGGGCGGAACTATGGCTACACCTTC
CASSAGGRNYGYTF
>TRBV28|TRBD2|TRBJ2-7|few
TGTGCCAGCGGCTTAGCGGGGGGTTACGAGCAGTACTTC
CASGLAGGYEQYF
>TRBV3-1/TRBV3-2|.|TRBJ1-2|.
TGTGCCAGCAGCCAAGATTCTGGCGGTAACTATGGCTACACCTTC
CASSQDSGGNYGYTF
>TRBV24-1|TRBD2|TRBJ2-1|.
TGTGCCACCAGTGATTTAGGGACTAGTCCCATCGATGAGCAGTTCTTC
CATSDLGTSPIDEQFF
>TRBV28|TRBD1|TRBJ2-3|.
TGTGCCAGCAGCCGGGACAGGGGCACAGATACGCAGTATTTT
CASSRDRGTDTQYF
>TRBV7-2|.|TRBJ2-7|once
TGTGCCAGCAGCTTCCGAACTAGTCATACCTACGAGCAGTACTTC
CASSFRTSHTYEQYF
>TRBV9|TRBD2|TRBJ2-1|once
TGTGCCAGCAGCCCCTGGACTAGCGGGGGCGCTGAGCAGTTCTTC
CASSPWTSGGAEQFF
>TRBV7-2|.|TRBJ2-7|.
TGTGCCAGCAGCTTATCTTCGGGTGGTGGATACGAGCAGTACTTC
CASSLSSGGGYEQYF